The 22 T cell receptor beta chains listed next were all sequenced from one sample in a study of CD4+ T cells in melanoma. Assay used: immunoSEQ multiplex PCR; TCRdb lists only in-frame clones, some missing. The sample holds more than 90,000 clones, 80% to 95% seen once. Sequenced material: peripheral blood. The receptors stem from a human donor with melanoma.

This chain uses TRBV7-2 with TRBJ1-5; TRBD1 aligns across 11 bases. The junction had 2 bases not matched to a gene; V was cut back by 1 base and J by 6 bases. Germline V gene sequence: CDR1 SGHTA, CDR2 FQGNSA. The CDR3 extends over 15 amino acids. As DNA, the CDR3 is TGTGCCAGCAGCTTAGGGACAGGGGGCCGTCAGCCCCAGCATTTT. Translated, it gives CASSLGTGGRQPQHF. The full variable domain, in which reference TRBV7-2 and TRBJ1-5 provide the parts outside the CDR3, is GAGVSQSPSNKVTEKGKDVELRCDPISGHTALYWYRQSLGQGLEFLIYFQGNSAPDKSGLPSDRFSAERTGGSVSTLTIQRTQQEDSAVYLCASSLGTGGRQPQHFGDGTRLSIL.

This chain connects TRBV6-5 to TRBJ2-7, with 8 positions matching TRBD2. The CDR3 loop spans 15 amino acids. CDR1 and CDR2 from the germline V gene are MNHEY and SVGAGI. V shed 6 bases and J 4 bases; nucleotides not matched to a gene: 11. This chain's CDR3 is CASRELSGKEYEQYF. The CDR3 nucleotides read TGTGCCAGCAGAGAACTTAGCGGGAAAGAGTACGAGCAGTACTTC.

The V gene is TRBV7-6, the J gene TRBJ1-6; 8 nucleotides align to TRBD1. CDR1 and CDR2 (germline): SGHVS, FNYEAQ. The junction had 9 bases not matched to a gene; V was cut back by 5 bases and J by 6 bases. This CDR3 has 16 amino acids. The CDR3 sequence is CASSRAGGFGNSPLHF. The CDR3 DNA reads TGTGCCAGCAGCCGAGCAGGGGGCTTTGGTAATTCACCCCTCCACTTT. Filled out from reference TRBV7-6 and TRBJ1-6, the complete variable domain reads GAGVSQSPRYKVTKRGQDVALRCDPISGHVSLYWYRQALGQGPEFLTYFNYEAQQDKSGLPNDRFSAERPEGSISTLTIQRTEQRDSAMYRCASSRAGGFGNSPLHFGNGTRLTVT.

V is TRBV10-1 and J is TRBJ2-6; D is perhaps TRBD1 (5 bases). The germline CDR1 and CDR2 sequences are WNHNN and SYGVQD (reference sequence). This CDR3 has 20 amino acids. The V end was cut by 0 bases, the J end by 0 bases, with 18 bases between. CDR3 in DNA: TGCGCCAGCAGTGAGTCCTTTTCGCAGGGCCTGAGCTCTGGGGCCAACGTCCTGACTTTC. Its translation is CASSESFSQGLSSGANVLTF.

This clone appeared a few times. The chain is built from TRBV9 and TRBJ1-2; 8 nucleotides agree with TRBD1. The trim removed 4 bases at V and 5 bases at J, leaving 10 bases unmatched. The CDR3 has 15 amino acids. In germline, CDR1 is SGDLS, CDR2 YYNGEE. CDR3 region: CASSNQPQGAYGYTF. The CDR3 bases are TGTGCCAGCAGCAACCAACCCCAGGGGGCTTATGGCTACACCTTC.

This chain joins TRBV5-1 and TRBJ2-5; TRBD1 aligns across 7 bases. Trimming at V came to 4 bases and at J to 1 base, leaving 7 bases not matched to a gene. Germline V gene lookup returns CDR1 SGHRS and CDR2 YFSETQ. This CDR3 spans 15 amino acids. The CDR3 sequence is CASSPATGSQETQYF. The CDR3 DNA reads TGCGCCAGCAGCCCGGCGACAGGGTCCCAAGAGACCCAGTACTTC.

The genes are TRBV19 and TRBJ2-5; 7 bases align to TRBD2. CDR3 length: 12 residues. Germline CDR1 is LNHDA and CDR2 is SQIVND (reference sequence). As DNA, the CDR3 is TGTGCAACGGGAGGTGATCGGGAGACCCAGTACTTC. As protein: CATGGDRETQYF.

This CDR3 is CASSPIGQGSGDTQYF. The CDR3 region has the DNA TGTGCCAGCTCACCGATAGGACAGGGCTCAGGAGATACGCAGTATTTT. The chain couples TRBV18 to TRBJ2-3, with 8 bases lining up with TRBD1. Per the germline V gene, CDR1 is KGHSH and CDR2 is LQKENI. The CDR3 is 16 amino acids. With V trimmed by 3 bases and J by 5 bases, 10 bases remained unmatched. Together with reference TRBV18 and TRBJ2-3, the CDR3 gives the full variable domain: NAGVMQNPRHLVRRRGQEARLRCSPMKGHSHVYWYRQLPEEGLKFMVYLQKENIIDESGMPKERFSAEFPKEGPSILRIQQVVRGDSAAYFCASSPIGQGSGDTQYFGPGTRLTVL.

The chain combines TRBV25-1 with TRBJ2-1, with TRBD2 matching over 11 bases. The CDR3 totals 16 residues. The V and J ends lost 3 bases and 9 bases, in that order; junction bases with no gene match: 10. In germline, CDR1 is MGHDK, CDR2 SYGVNS. In DNA form, the CDR3 reads TGTGCCAGCAGTGAGCCTAGCGGGGGGCCCTTCATTGAGCAGTTCTTC. As protein: CASSEPSGGPFIEQFF.

V gene TRBV28 combines with J gene TRBJ2-5; no reliable D call. CDR1 and CDR2 (germline): MDHEN, SYDVKM. This CDR3 contains 12 residues. V was clipped by 4 bases and J by 2 bases, with 5 bases between them. The CDR3, as DNA: TGTGCCAGCAGTTCGCCGCAAGAGACCCAGTACTTC. Translation gives CASSSPQETQYF.

The chain employs TRBV5-6 and TRBJ2-4; a weak D match, TRBD1 (6 bases). This CDR3 is built from 16 residues. CDR1 and CDR2 from the germline V gene are SGHDT and YYEEEE. The V gene lost 1 base and the J gene lost 0 bases, with 11 bases spanning the gap. The CDR3 loop reads CASSLLGALAKNIQYF. CDR3 nucleotides: TGTGCCAGCAGCTTGTTGGGGGCATTAGCCAAAAACATTCAGTACTTC.

Regarding this clone: The limits of the CDR3 on the DNA are not certain, so only TCRdb's listed CDR3 is given. V usage is TRBV4-1 and J usage is TRBJ1-3. The CDR3 length equals 15 residues, ends included. Germline V lookup: CDR1 MGHRA, CDR2 YSYEKL. Here the CDR3 reads CASSQVIFGPGTIYF.

J is TRBJ2-1 and V is TRBV7-2; D is ambiguous. The CDR3 loop spans 11 amino acids. Germline loops: CDR1 SGHTA, CDR2 FQGNSA. Trimming left V 5 bases short and J 11 bases short, with 10 bases between. CDR3 loop: CASSPAPKQFF. The CDR3 nucleotides are TGTGCCAGCAGCCCGGCCCCTAAGCAGTTCTTC.

The J gene is TRBJ1-5, the V gene TRBV27; D uncertain. In germline, CDR1 is MNHEY, CDR2 SMNVEV (reference sequence). The CDR3 loop spans 12 amino acids. Trimming took 3 bases from V and 4 from J, leaving 4 bases between them. The CDR3 here is CASSFTNQPQHF. CDR3 bases: TGTGCCAGCAGTTTTACTAATCAGCCCCAGCATTTT.

This sequence joins TRBV5-5 and TRBJ2-1, with 8 nucleotides matching TRBD2. Germline V lookup: CDR1 SGHKS, CDR2 YYEKEE (reference sequence). The CDR3 consists of 16 residues. Trimming removed 5 bases from V and 0 bases from J; junction bases left unmatched: 7. The CDR3 sequence: CASRLRGASSYNEQFF. The CDR3 nucleotides read TGTGCCAGCAGGTTGCGGGGGGCCAGCTCCTACAATGAGCAGTTCTTC.

The chain recombines TRBV5-1 with TRBJ2-2, with 11 bases that match TRBD2. Germline lookup yields CDR1 SGHRS and CDR2 YFSETQ. The V and J ends lost 6 bases and 0 bases, in that order; junction bases with no gene match: 16. The CDR3 has 20 residues. This CDR3 is CASTGSSGRPHATNTGELFF. The DNA of the CDR3 is TGCGCCAGCACAGGGTCTAGCGGGAGGCCCCATGCCACGAACACCGGGGAGCTGTTTTTT.

This chain joins TRBV28 and TRBJ2-1; TRBD1 aligns across 9 bases. CDR1 and CDR2 (germline): MDHEN, SYDVKM. The junction had 13 bases not matched to a gene; V was cut back by 8 bases and J by 8 bases. This CDR3 has 15 residues. Here the CDR3 reads CASGPAGTGLDEQFF. CDR3 sequence (DNA): TGTGCCAGCGGCCCAGCCGGGACAGGGCTCGATGAGCAGTTCTTC.

The chain recombines TRBV11-2 with TRBJ2-3, with 8 bases fitting TRBD2. This CDR3 has 16 residues. Germline assignment: CDR1 SGHAT and CDR2 FQNNGV. V shed 3 bases, J shed 2 bases, and the junction held 7 bases outside the gene matches. The CDR3 spells CASSLAGGLFTDTQYF. The CDR3 DNA is TGTGCCAGCAGCTTGGCGGGGGGTCTCTTCACAGATACGCAGTATTTT.

The gene calls are TRBV7-8 and TRBJ2-3; 11 bases map to TRBD2. Germline V CDR1 and CDR2: SGHVS, FQNEAQ. V shed 1 base, J shed 4 bases, and the junction held 7 bases outside the gene matches. The CDR3 runs 17 residues. CDR3 DNA sequence: TGTGCCAGCAGCTTAGTAGCGGGAGGGCCTTGGGCAGATACGCAGTATTTT. As protein: CASSLVAGGPWADTQYF.

J is TRBJ2-1 and V is TRBV6-5, with 10 nucleotides matching TRBD1. The CDR3 is 15 amino acids. V was clipped by 2 bases and J by 4 bases; unmatched bases: 2. CDR1 is MNHEY and CDR2 is SVGAGI in the germline V gene. In nucleotides, the CDR3 is TGTGCCAGCAGTTACGGGACAGGGGAGTACAATGAGCAGTTCTTC. Protein product: CASSYGTGEYNEQFF.

This chain connects TRBV4-2 to TRBJ1-2; no clear D gene. The V end was cut by 4 bases, the J end by 4 bases, with 19 bases between. The CDR3 covers 16 residues. CDR1 and CDR2 from the germline V gene are LGHNA and YNFKEQ. CDR3 in DNA: TGTGCCAGCAGCCCCGGTCATTTGGACGAAGTCTATGGCTACACCTTC. Encoded protein: CASSPGHLDEVYGYTF.

This chain joins TRBV18 and TRBJ2-2; no clear D. Germline CDR1 reads KGHSH; CDR2 reads LQKENI. The CDR3 spans 15 residues. Deletions cut 4 bases from V and 1 base from J, with 10 bases between. The CDR3 DNA reads as TGTGCCAGCTCACTAAGCCGGGTGAACACCGGGGAGCTGTTTTTT. Protein product: CASSLSRVNTGELFF. Based on the CDR3 plus reference TRBV18 and TRBJ2-2, the full variable domain is NAGVMQNPRHLVRRRGQEARLRCSPMKGHSHVYWYRQLPEEGLKFMVYLQKENIIDESGMPKERFSAEFPKEGPSILRIQQVVRGDSAAYFCASSLSRVNTGELFFGEGSRLTVL.